This is a list of T cell receptor beta chains from one sample in a study of T-cell memory formation after mild COVID-19. From the 5' RACE reads, TCRdb called clonotypes with MiXCR, one entry per CDR3 protein. The sample includes about 160,000 distinct CDR3 sequences, 30% to 35% of them seen just once. Source material: PBMCs or a T cell subset sorted from them (not recorded which). The receptors shown here come from an adult woman who had mild COVID-19 (a few samples of this study predate the infection). Cell type and time point are not known. Each CDR3 is given with its conserved first and last residue. The D gene is left open where the match is weak. Size tells how often a clone was seen (once, few, many) or the class of an expanded clone, and some rows leave it out.

d_gene: TRBD1; v_gene: TRBV7-6; j_gene: TRBJ2-7; abundance: few; CDR3aa: CASSFRPRQGAGNEQYF; CDR3nt: TGTGCCAGCAGCTTTAGGCCTCGACAGGGGGCGGGAAACGAGCAGTACTTC
d_gene: TRBD1; v_gene: TRBV24-1; j_gene: TRBJ2-7; abundance: NA; CDR3aa: CATSGGQGSYEQYF; CDR3nt: TGTGCCACCAGTGGGGGACAGGGCTCCTACGAGCAGTACTTC
d_gene: NA; v_gene: TRBV3-1; j_gene: TRBJ2-3; abundance: NA; CDR3aa: CASSRNRRDADTQYF; CDR3nt: TGTGCCAGCAGCCGAAATAGGAGGGATGCAGATACGCAGTATTTT
d_gene: NA; v_gene: TRBV5-5; j_gene: TRBJ2-1; abundance: many; CDR3aa: CASSLATSSNEQFF; CDR3nt: TGTGCCAGCAGCTTGGCCACTAGCAGTAATGAGCAGTTCTTC
d_gene: NA; v_gene: TRBV27; j_gene: TRBJ2-7; abundance: NA; CDR3aa: CASSWGATSYEQYF; CDR3nt: TGTGCCAGCAGTTGGGGGGCTACCTCCTACGAGCAGTACTTC
d_gene: TRBD1; v_gene: TRBV12-3/TRBV12-4; j_gene: TRBJ2-7; abundance: NA; CDR3aa: CASSRLQGSEQYF; CDR3nt: TGTGCCAGCAGCCGTTTACAGGGGTCCGAGCAGTACTTC
d_gene: TRBD1; v_gene: TRBV12-3/TRBV12-4; j_gene: TRBJ1-1; abundance: NA; CDR3aa: CASSPTGQGRTEAFF; CDR3nt: TGTGCCAGCAGTCCCACGGGACAGGGGCGCACTGAAGCTTTCTTT
d_gene: NA; v_gene: TRBV6-2/TRBV6-3; j_gene: TRBJ1-4; abundance: few; CDR3aa: CASSRRSANEKLFF; CDR3nt: TGTGCCAGCAGTCGACGGTCGGCTAATGAAAAACTGTTTTTT
d_gene: TRBD1; v_gene: TRBV20-1; j_gene: TRBJ1-1; abundance: NA; CDR3aa: CSARRGQMNTEAFF; CDR3nt: TGCAGTGCTAGGCGGGGACAGATGAACACTGAAGCTTTCTTT
d_gene: NA; v_gene: TRBV14; j_gene: TRBJ2-7; abundance: NA; CDR3aa: CASRHRESSYEQYF; CDR3nt: TGTGCCAGCAGACACAGGGAGAGCTCCTACGAGCAGTACTTC